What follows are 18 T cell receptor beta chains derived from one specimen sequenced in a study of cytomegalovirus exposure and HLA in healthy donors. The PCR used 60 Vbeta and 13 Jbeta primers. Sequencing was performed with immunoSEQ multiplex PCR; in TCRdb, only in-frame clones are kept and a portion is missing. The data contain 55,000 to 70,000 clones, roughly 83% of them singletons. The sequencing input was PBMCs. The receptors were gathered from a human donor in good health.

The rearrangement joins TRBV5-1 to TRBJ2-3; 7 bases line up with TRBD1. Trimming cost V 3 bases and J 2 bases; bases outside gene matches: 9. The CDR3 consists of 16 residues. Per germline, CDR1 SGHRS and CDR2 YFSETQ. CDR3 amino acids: CASSSTGTGITDTQYF. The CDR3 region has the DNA TGCGCCAGCAGCTCGACAGGGACGGGGATCACAGATACGCAGTATTTT.

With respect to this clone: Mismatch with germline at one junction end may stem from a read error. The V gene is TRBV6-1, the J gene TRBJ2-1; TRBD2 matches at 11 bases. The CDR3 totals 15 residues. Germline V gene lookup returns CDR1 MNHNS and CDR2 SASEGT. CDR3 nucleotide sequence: TGTGCCAGCAGGGAAGCTAGCGGGAGGCCCGGAGTGCAGTTCTTC. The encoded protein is CASREASGRPGVQFF.

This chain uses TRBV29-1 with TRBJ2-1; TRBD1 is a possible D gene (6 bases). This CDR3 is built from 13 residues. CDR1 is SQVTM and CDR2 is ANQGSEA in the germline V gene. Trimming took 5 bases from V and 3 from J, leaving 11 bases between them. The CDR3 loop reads CSVLGADYNEQFF. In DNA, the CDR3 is TGCAGCGTTTTGGGGGCTGACTACAATGAGCAGTTCTTC.

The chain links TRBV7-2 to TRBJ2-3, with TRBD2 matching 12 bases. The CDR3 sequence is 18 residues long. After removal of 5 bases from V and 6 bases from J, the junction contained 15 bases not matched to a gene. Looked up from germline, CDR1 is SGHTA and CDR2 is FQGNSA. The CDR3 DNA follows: TGTGCCAGCAGCCCGAGGGGTTTACTAGCGGGGGGTTGGGATACGCAGTATTTT. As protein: CASSPRGLLAGGWDTQYF.

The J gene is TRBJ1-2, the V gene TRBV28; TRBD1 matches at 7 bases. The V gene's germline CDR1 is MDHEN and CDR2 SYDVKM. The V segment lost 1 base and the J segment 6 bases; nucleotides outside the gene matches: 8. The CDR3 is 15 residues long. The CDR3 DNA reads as TGTGCCAGCAGTTTATTTGGGACAGCAAAAAATGGCTACACCTTC. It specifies CASSLFGTAKNGYTF.

The CDR3 bases are TGTGCCAGTAGTATAATTTCGGGGGGTGAGCAGTTCTTC. It is translated as CASSIISGGEQFF. This sequence joins TRBV19 and TRBJ2-1; 7 bases fit TRBD2. The CDR3 is 13 amino acids. The germline gives CDR1 LNHDA, CDR2 SQIVND (reference sequence). The V and J ends lost 2 bases and 9 bases, in that order; junction bases with no gene match: 4.

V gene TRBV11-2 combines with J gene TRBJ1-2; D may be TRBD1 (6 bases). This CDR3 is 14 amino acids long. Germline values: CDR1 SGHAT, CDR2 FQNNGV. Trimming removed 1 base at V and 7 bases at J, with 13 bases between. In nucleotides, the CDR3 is TGTGCCAGCAGCTTAGTTGGGGGGGCGGGTGGCTACACCTTC. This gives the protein CASSLVGGAGGYTF.

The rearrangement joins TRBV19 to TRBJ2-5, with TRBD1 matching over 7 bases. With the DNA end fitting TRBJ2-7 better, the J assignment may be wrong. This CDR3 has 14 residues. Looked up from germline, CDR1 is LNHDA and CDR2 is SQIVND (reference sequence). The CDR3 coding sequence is TGTGCCAGTAGTATAGTCCACAGGGGAACCGAGCAGTACTTC. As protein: CASSIVHRGTEQYF.

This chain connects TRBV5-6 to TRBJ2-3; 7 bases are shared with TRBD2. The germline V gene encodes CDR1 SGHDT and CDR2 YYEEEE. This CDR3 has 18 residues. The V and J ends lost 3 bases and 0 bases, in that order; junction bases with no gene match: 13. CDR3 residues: CASSSPAGDLHSTDTQYF. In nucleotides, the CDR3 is TGTGCCAGCAGCTCGCCCGCGGGGGACCTCCATAGCACAGATACGCAGTATTTT.

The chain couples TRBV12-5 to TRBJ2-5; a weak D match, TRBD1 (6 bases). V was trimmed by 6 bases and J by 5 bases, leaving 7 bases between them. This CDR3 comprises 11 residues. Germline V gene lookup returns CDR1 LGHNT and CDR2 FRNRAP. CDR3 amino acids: CASGTGETQYF. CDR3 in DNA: TGTGCTAGTGGAACAGGGGAGACCCAGTACTTC.

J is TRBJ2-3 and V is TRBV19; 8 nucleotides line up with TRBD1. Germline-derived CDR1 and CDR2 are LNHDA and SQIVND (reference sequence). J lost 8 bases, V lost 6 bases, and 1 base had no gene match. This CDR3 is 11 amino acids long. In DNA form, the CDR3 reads TGTGCCAGTAGCGACAGGGGTACGCAGTATTTT. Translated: CASSDRGTQYF. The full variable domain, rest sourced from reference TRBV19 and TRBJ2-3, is DGGITQSPKYLFRKEGQNVTLSCEQNLNHDAMYWYRQDPGQGLRLIYYSQIVNDFQKGDIAEGYSVSREKKESFPLTVTSAQKNPTAFYLCASSDRGTQYFGPGTRLTVL.

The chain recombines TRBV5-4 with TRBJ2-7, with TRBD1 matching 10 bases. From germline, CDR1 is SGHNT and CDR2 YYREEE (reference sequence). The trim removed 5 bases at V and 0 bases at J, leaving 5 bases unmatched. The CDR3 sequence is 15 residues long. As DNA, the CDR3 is TGTGCCAGCAGTACCCGGACAGGGGGCTCCTACGAGCAGTACTTC. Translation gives CASSTRTGGSYEQYF. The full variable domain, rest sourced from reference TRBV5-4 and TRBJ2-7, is ETGVTQSPTHLIKTRGQQVTLRCSSQSGHNTVSWYQQALGQGPQFIFQYYREEENGRGNFPPRFSGLQFPNYSSELNVNALELDDSALYLCASSTRTGGSYEQYFGPGTRLTVT.

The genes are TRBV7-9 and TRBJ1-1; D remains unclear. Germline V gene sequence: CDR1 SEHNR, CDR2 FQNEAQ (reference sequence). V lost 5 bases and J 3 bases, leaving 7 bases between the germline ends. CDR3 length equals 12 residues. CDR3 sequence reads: CASSPQYTEAFF. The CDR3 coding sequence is TGTGCCAGCAGCCCACAGTACACTGAAGCTTTCTTT.

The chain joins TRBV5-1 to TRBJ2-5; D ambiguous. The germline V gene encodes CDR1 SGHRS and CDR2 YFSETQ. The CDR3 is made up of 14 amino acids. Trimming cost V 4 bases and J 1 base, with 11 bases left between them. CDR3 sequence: CASSKIATQETQYF. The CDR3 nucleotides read TGCGCCAGCAGCAAGATAGCAACCCAAGAGACCCAGTACTTC.

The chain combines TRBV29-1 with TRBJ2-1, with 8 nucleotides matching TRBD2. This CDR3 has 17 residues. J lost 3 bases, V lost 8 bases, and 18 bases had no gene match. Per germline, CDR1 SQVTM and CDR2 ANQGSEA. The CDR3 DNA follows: TGCAGCAGTATCGGGACTAGGAATTTAAGGGGCTACAATGAGCAGTTCTTC. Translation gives CSSIGTRNLRGYNEQFF.

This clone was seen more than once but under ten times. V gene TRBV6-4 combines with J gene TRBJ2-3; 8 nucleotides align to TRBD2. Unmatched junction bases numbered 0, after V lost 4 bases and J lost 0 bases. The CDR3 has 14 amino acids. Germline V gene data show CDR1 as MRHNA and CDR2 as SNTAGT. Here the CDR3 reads CASSASGSTDTQYF. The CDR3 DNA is TGTGCCAGCAGTGCTAGCGGGAGCACAGATACGCAGTATTTT.

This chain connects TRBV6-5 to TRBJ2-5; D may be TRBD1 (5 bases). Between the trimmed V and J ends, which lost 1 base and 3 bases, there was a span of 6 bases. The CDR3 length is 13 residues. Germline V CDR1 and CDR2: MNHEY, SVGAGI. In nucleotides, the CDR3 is TGTGCCAGCAGTTACTTAGGGGAAGAGACCCAGTACTTC. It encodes CASSYLGEETQYF.

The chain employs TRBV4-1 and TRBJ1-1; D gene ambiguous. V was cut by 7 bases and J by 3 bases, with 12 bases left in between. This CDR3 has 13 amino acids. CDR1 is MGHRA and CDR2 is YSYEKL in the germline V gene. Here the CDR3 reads CASTPEGDTEAFF. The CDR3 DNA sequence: TGCGCCAGCACCCCTGAAGGAGACACTGAAGCTTTCTTT.